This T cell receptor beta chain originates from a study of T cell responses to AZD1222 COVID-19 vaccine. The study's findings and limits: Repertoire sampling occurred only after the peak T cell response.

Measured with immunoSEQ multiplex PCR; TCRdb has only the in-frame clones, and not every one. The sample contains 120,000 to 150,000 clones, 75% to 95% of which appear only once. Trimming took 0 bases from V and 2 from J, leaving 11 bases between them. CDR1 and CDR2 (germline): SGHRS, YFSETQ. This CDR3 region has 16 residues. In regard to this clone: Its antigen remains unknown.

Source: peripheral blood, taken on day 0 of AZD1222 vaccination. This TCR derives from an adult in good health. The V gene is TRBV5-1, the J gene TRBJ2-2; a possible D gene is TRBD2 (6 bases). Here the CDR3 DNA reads TGCGCCAGCAGCTTGGAAGGCGGGGCTAACACCGGGGAGCTGTTTTTT. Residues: CASSLEGGANTGELFF.